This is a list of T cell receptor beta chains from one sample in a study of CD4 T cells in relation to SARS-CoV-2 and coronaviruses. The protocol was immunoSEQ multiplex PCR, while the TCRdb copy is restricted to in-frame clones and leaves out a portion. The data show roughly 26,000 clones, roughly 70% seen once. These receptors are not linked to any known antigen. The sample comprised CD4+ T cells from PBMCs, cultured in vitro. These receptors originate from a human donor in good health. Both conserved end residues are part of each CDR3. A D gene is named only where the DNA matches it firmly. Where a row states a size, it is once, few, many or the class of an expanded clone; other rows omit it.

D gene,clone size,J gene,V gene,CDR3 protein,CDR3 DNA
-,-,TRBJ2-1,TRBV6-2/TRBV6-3,CASSTVNHEQFF,TGTGCCAGCAGTACAGTAAATCATGAGCAGTTCTTC
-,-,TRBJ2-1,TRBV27,CASSLAPRGAGDEQFF,TGTGCCAGCAGTTTGGCCCCGAGGGGGGCTGGGGATGAGCAGTTCTTC
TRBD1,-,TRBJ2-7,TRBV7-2,CASSLDVGGLGEQYF,TGTGCCAGCAGCTTAGATGTAGGGGGCTTGGGGGAGCAGTACTTC
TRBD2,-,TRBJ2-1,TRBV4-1,CASSRGGLAILGNEQFF,TGCGCCAGCAGCCGCGGAGGACTAGCTATTTTGGGGAATGAGCAGTTCTTC
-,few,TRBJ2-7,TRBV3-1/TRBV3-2,CASSLGGGEQYF,TGTGCCAGCAGCCTCGGGGGCGGCGAGCAGTACTTC
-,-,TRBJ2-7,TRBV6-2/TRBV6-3,CASSLTYYEQYF,TGTGCCAGCAGTTTAACGTACTACGAGCAGTACTTC
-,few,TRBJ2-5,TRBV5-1,CASSFLGAQETQYF,TGCGCCAGCAGCTTTCTGGGGGCCCAAGAGACCCAGTACTTC
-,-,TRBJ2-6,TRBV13,CASRQQGRAGANVLTF,TGTGCCAGCAGGCAGCAGGGACGGGCTGGGGCCAACGTCCTGACTTTC
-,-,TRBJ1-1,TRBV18,CASSPGRLGDTEAFF,TGTGCCAGCTCACCAGGGAGGCTGGGGGACACTGAAGCTTTCTTT
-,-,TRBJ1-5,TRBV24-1,CATSPYPFGNQPQHF,TGTGCCACCAGTCCCTACCCCTTCGGCAATCAGCCCCAGCATTTT
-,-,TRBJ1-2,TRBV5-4,CASSPWGSGYGYTF,TGTGCCAGCAGCCCATGGGGGTCCGGCTATGGCTACACCTTC
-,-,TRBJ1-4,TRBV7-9,CASSDSATNEKLFF,TGTGCCAGCAGTGACAGCGCAACTAATGAAAAACTGTTTTTT
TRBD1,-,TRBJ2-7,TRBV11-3,CASSLGGTDVYEQYF,TGTGCCAGCAGCTTAGGGGGGACAGACGTCTACGAGCAGTACTTC
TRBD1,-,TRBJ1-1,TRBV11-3,CASSLAGQSNTEAFF,TGTGCCAGCAGCCTGGCGGGACAGAGTAACACTGAAGCTTTCTTT
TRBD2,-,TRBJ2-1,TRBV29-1,CSVRAGGRWDEQFF,TGCAGCGTTCGAGCGGGAGGCCGTTGGGATGAGCAGTTCTTC
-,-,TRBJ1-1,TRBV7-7,CASSLGPDTEAFF,TGTGCCAGCAGCTTGGGGCCGGACACTGAAGCTTTCTTT
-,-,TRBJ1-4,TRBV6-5,CASSYSQATNEKLFF,TGTGCCAGCAGTTACTCGCAGGCAACTAATGAAAAACTGTTTTTT
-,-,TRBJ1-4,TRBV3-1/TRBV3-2,CASSQALDEKLFF,TGTGCCAGCAGCCAAGCCTTGGACGAAAAACTGTTTTTT
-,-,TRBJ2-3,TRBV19,CASSVSGSTDTQYF,TGTGCCAGTAGCGTCAGCGGGAGCACAGATACGCAGTATTTT
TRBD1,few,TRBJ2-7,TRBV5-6,CASSFPGQGIEQYF,TGTGCCAGCAGCTTCCCGGGACAGGGGATCGAGCAGTACTTC
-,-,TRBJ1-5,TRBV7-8,CASSSRAWGNNQPQHF,TGTGCCAGCAGTTCTAGAGCTTGGGGGAACAATCAGCCCCAGCATTTT
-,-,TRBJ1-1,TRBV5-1,CASSLKGENTEAFF,TGCGCCAGCAGCTTGAAAGGGGAGAACACTGAAGCTTTCTTT
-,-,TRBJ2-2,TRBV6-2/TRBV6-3,CASSYRRGGAPGELFF,TGTGCCAGCAGTTACCGACGAGGGGGGGCCCCCGGGGAGCTGTTTTTT
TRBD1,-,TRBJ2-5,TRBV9,CASSVQGQGAETQYF,TGTGCCAGCAGCGTACAGGGACAGGGTGCTGAGACCCAGTACTTC
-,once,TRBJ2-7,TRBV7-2,CASSAGTGTYEQYF,TGTGCCAGCAGCGCCGGGACTGGTACCTACGAGCAGTACTTC
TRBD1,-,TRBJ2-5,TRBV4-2,CASSQDRGKETQYF,TGTGCCAGCAGCCAAGACAGGGGGAAAGAGACCCAGTACTTC
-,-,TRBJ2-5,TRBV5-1,CASSLTLPQETQYF,TGCGCCAGCAGCCTCACGCTCCCACAAGAGACCCAGTACTTC
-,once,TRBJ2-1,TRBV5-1,CASSPFSENEQFF,TGCGCCAGCAGCCCCTTCTCGGAAAATGAGCAGTTCTTC
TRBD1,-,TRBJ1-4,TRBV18,CASSLGTGDNEKLFF,TGTGCCAGCTCACTGGGGACAGGGGATAATGAAAAACTGTTTTTT
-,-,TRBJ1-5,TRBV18,CASSPQGGNQPQHF,TGTGCCAGCTCACCACAGGGGGGCAATCAGCCCCAGCATTTT
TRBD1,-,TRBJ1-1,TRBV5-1,CASSSIPGQTMNTEAFF,TGCGCCAGCAGCTCAATACCGGGACAGACAATGAACACTGAAGCTTTCTTT
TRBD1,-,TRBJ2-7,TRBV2,CASYGTVGQYF,TGTGCCAGCTACGGGACAGTGGGGCAGTACTTC
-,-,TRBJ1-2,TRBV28,CASSPGLNYGYTF,TGTGCCAGCAGCCCGGGGTTAAACTATGGCTACACCTTC
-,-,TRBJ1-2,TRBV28,CASRDQGGYYGYTF,TGTGCCAGCAGGGATCAGGGAGGGTACTATGGCTACACCTTC
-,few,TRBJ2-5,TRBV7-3,CASSSGSQTQYF,TGTGCCAGCAGCTCAGGGTCACAGACCCAGTACTTC
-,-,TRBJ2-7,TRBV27,CASSPRGGPYEQYF,TGTGCCAGCAGCCCCAGGGGGGGGCCCTACGAGCAGTACTTC
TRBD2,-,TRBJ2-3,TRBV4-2,CASSQVGGRNTDTQYF,TGTGCCAGCAGCCAAGTAGGCGGGAGGAACACAGATACGCAGTATTTT
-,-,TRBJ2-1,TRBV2,CASSEAPGTQTVF,TGTGCCAGCAGTGAAGCGCCTGGGACACAGACTGTCTTC
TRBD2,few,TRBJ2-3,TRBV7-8,CASSLVGSGSTDTQYF,TGTGCCAGCAGCTTAGTAGGTAGCGGGAGCACAGATACGCAGTATTTT
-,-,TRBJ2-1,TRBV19,CASSIQGAGGGNEQFF,TGTGCCAGTAGTATCCAGGGGGCGGGAGGTGGCAATGAGCAGTTCTTC
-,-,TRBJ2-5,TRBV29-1,CSGGWGNQETQYF,TGCAGCGGGGGGTGGGGAAACCAAGAGACCCAGTACTTC
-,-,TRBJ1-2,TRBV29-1,CSVDRGGLWGYTF,TGCAGCGTTGACAGGGGTGGGTTATGGGGCTACACCTTC
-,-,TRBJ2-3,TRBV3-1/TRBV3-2,CASSQAYLASTDTQYF,TGTGCCAGCAGCCAAGCGTACTTGGCTAGCACAGATACGCAGTATTTT
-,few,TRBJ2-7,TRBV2,CASSLGGLSSYEQYF,TGTGCCAGCAGTCTAGGGGGGTTAAGCTCCTACGAGCAGTACTTC
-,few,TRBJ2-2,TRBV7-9,CASTNRGPGGELFF,TGTGCCAGCACCAACCGGGGCCCGGGGGGGGAGCTGTTTTTT
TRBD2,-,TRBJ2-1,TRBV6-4,CASSASGSLRNEQFF,TGTGCCAGCAGTGCTAGCGGGAGTCTGCGCAATGAGCAGTTCTTC
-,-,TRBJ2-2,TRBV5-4,CASSLAPGQAGELFF,TGTGCCAGCAGCTTGGCCCCGGGTCAGGCCGGGGAGCTGTTTTTT
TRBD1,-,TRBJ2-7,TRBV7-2,CASSLDRGREQYF,TGTGCCAGCAGCTTAGACAGGGGGCGGGAGCAGTACTTC
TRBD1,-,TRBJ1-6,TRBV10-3,CARGQVTSPLHF,TGTGCCAGAGGACAGGTAACCTCACCCCTCCACTTT
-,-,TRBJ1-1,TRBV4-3,CASSQVWAGRGVTEAFF,TGCGCCAGCAGCCAAGTATGGGCCGGGAGGGGGGTCACTGAAGCTTTCTTT
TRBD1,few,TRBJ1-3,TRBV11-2,CASSPGTDADTIYF,TGTGCCAGCAGCCCCGGGACAGACGCGGACACCATATATTTT
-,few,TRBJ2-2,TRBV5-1,CASRQGDLTGELFF,TGCGCCAGCAGACAAGGGGACCTCACCGGGGAGCTGTTTTTT
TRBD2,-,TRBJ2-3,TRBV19,CASSVPSGAAGDTQYF,TGTGCCAGTAGTGTCCCTAGCGGGGCCGCGGGAGATACGCAGTATTTT
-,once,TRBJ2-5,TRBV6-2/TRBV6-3,CASSTDRPWTQYF,TGTGCCAGCAGTACGGACCGGCCGTGGACCCAGTACTTC
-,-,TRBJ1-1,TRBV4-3,CASSQAVATEAFF,TGCGCCAGCAGCCAAGCCGTTGCCACTGAAGCTTTCTTT
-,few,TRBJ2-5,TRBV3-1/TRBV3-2,CASSPFVGGIGETQYF,TGTGCCAGCAGCCCTTTCGTCGGGGGAATCGGAGAGACCCAGTACTTC
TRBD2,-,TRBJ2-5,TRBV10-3,CASRTSGGQETQYF,TGTGCCTCTAGGACTAGCGGGGGTCAAGAGACCCAGTACTTC
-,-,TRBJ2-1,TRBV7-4,CASSSWEFSLNEQFF,TGTGCCAGCAGTTCCTGGGAGTTTTCACTCAATGAGCAGTTCTTC
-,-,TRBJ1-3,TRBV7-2,CASSLGSPGNTIYF,TGTGCCAGCAGCTTAGGGTCCCCTGGAAACACCATATATTTT